These 8 T cell receptor beta chains originate from one sample sequenced in a study of T cells in Graves' hyperthyroidism and ophthalmopathy. Regions amplified from RNA transcripts were the TCR beta CDR3 regions. HTBI primers were the set used in a first-round RT-PCR of the TCR CDR3. TCRdb re-called the multiplex PCR reads through MiXCR, storing one row per CDR3 protein. The table includes about 600,000 distinct CDR3 sequences, about 14% detected once. Sequencing was performed on blood. The receptors shown here come from a woman in her forties or fifties with Graves' ophthalmopathy.

This chain connects TRBV4-2 to TRBJ2-1; 7 nucleotides match TRBD1. The CDR3 sequence is 15 residues long. The V gene's germline CDR1 is LGHNA and CDR2 YNFKEQ. Trimming removed 0 bases from V and 4 bases from J; junction bases left unmatched: 3. The CDR3 region is CASSQDWDSYNEQFF. The CDR3 nucleotides read TGTGCCAGCAGCCAAGATTGGGACAGTTACAATGAGCAGTTCTTC.

V is TRBV7-6 and J is TRBJ2-4; no firm D call. V shed 5 bases and J shed 0 bases, with 14 bases lying between them. The CDR3 runs to 16 residues. Germline-derived CDR1 and CDR2 are SGHVS and FNYEAQ. In DNA form, the CDR3 reads TGTGCCAGCAGCCCAGGACGGTCACTAGCCAAAAACATTCAGTACTTC. Translation gives CASSPGRSLAKNIQYF.

This clonotype was detected many times. The V and J genes are TRBV6-2 or TRBV6-3 and TRBJ2-2; D unresolved. The CDR3 consists of 13 residues. Per the germline V gene, CDR1 is MNHEY and CDR2 is SVGEGT. Trimming removed 0 bases from V and 4 bases from J, with 3 bases in between. This chain's CDR3 is CASSYSSTGELFF. The CDR3 region has the DNA TGTGCCAGCAGTTACTCAAGCACCGGGGAGCTGTTTTTT.

This clonotype appeared many times. This rearrangement joins TRBV2 to TRBJ2-5, with TRBD2 identical over 8 bases. Germline CDR1 and CDR2: SNHLY and FYNNEI. CDR3 length: 15 residues. With V trimmed by 1 base and J by 2 bases, 3 bases remained unmatched. The CDR3 DNA follows: TGTGCCAGCAGTGAAGGGACTAGCAGACAAGAGACCCAGTACTTC. Translation: CASSEGTSRQETQYF.

This clonotype was observed many times. The rearrangement uses TRBV4-3 and TRBJ2-3, with 9 positions matching TRBD2. Germline CDR1 and CDR2: LGHNA and YSLEER. CDR3 length: 17 residues. Trimming took 0 bases from V and 2 from J; bases not matched to a gene: 6. The CDR3 DNA reads TGCGCCAGCAGCCAAGAAGTAGAGCGGGAGGACACAGATACGCAGTATTTT. This gives the protein CASSQEVEREDTDTQYF.

The table lists this clonotype with a few counts. V gene TRBV5-6 combines with J gene TRBJ2-7, with D possibly TRBD1 on 6 matching bases. This CDR3 contains 21 residues. V gave up 0 bases and J gave up 0 bases, with 28 bases separating them. CDR1 is SGHDT and CDR2 is YYEEEE in the germline V gene. CDR3 protein: CASSLALVNDPWKGGSYEQYF. The CDR3 coding sequence is TGTGCCAGCAGCTTGGCCCTGGTAAATGATCCGTGGAAAGGGGGCTCCTACGAGCAGTACTTC.

On this clonotype: Given a much more abundant clone one base away, this may be a read error. DNA for the CDR3: TGTGCCAGCAGGTCACTAGCGGGAGTGAACGGGGAGCCGTTTTTT. Its protein product is CASRSLAGVNGEPFF. The V gene is TRBV12-3 or TRBV12-4, the J gene TRBJ2-2; 11 nucleotides align to TRBD2. The CDR3 is 15 residues long.

To note about this clonotype: This may be a read error, as it is one base from a much larger clone. The V and J genes are TRBV7-2 and TRBJ2-7; weak D call: TRBD2 (5 bases). The length of the CDR3 is 15 residues. Germline CDR1 is SGHTA and CDR2 is FQGNSA. The CDR3 reads CASSFYLDGDYEQHF. DNA of the CDR3: TGTGCCAGCAGCTTTTATTTGGACGGAGACTACGAGCAGCACTTC. Based on the CDR3 plus reference TRBV7-2 and TRBJ2-7, the full variable domain is GAGVSQSPSNKVTEKGKDVELRCDPISGHTALYWYRQSLGQGLEFLIYFQGNSAPDKSGLPSDRFSAERTGGSVSTLTIQRTQQEDSAVYLCASSFYLDGDYEQHFGPGTRLTVT.